This T cell receptor beta chain is drawn from a study of T cells after yellow fever vaccination. Study information: For low cell numbers, libraries were made with SMART-Seq v4 Ultra Low Input.

The study's findings and limits: Abundant bulk-population clonotypes could contaminate the FACS-sorted repertoires. Most primary-vaccination clones reappeared after the booster (about 97% CD4, about 88% CD8).

Generation of TCR cDNA used 5'RACE template switching (which added a universal primer site and UMIs). TCRdb called the 5' RACE reads again in MiXCR, with one record for every CDR3 protein. The repertoire holds 500,000 to 650,000 distinct CDR3 sequences, with around 16% as singletons. As for this clonotype: Its antigen is unknown.

The CDR3 contains 13 residues. Germline V gene lookup returns CDR1 MNHNY and CDR2 SVGAGI (reference sequence). The V gene end was trimmed by 7 bases and the J gene end by 4 bases; junction bases not matched to a gene: 3. This chain links TRBV6-6 with TRBJ1-1, with 10 bases fitting TRBD1. The sequence was collected from a man between 18 and 35 years old who received the YFV17D yellow fever vaccine. The sequencing used PBMCs, collected 5 days after the first yellow fever vaccination. The CDR3 sequence is CASKGTGVTEAFF. CDR3 nucleotide sequence: TGTGCCAGCAAGGGGACAGGGGTCACTGAAGCTTTCTTT.